This TCR beta chain derives from a study of T-cell memory formation after mild COVID-19. Germline V lookup: CDR1 SGDLS, CDR2 YYNGEE. Trimming shortened V by 1 base and J by 7 bases, and 12 bases separated the two germline ends. This CDR3 has 14 amino acids. This clonotype was observed a handful of times. The 5'RACE method, run with constant-segment primers, produced TCR alpha and TCR beta cDNA libraries (carrying sample barcodes and UMIs). Each CDR3 protein is one row after TCRdb ran MiXCR on the 5' RACE reads. The sample lists about 430,000 distinct CDR3 sequences, 24% seen once, with about 10% in the top ten.

The TCR sequence derives from an adult woman who had mild COVID-19 (a few samples of this study predate the infection). Cell type and time point are not known. V and J are TRBV9 and TRBJ2-1; D not resolved. What was sequenced was PBMCs or a T cell subset sorted from them (not recorded which). CDR3 residues: CASSVQSLANEQFF. CDR3 nucleotide sequence: TGTGCCAGCAGCGTACAGTCGTTAGCAAATGAGCAGTTCTTC.